This passage covers 21 T cell receptor beta chains from one sample sequenced in a study of T-cell memory formation after mild COVID-19. TCRdb re-analysed the 5' RACE reads in MiXCR, keeping a single row per CDR3 protein. The sample holds around 340,000 distinct CDR3 sequences, around an eighth seen once. Input material: PBMCs or a T cell subset sorted from them (not recorded which). All receptors derive from a man younger than 30 who had mild COVID-19 (a few samples of this study predate the infection). Cell type and time point are not known.

CDR3 sequence reads: CASSSPAGHTDTQYF. DNA of the CDR3: TGTGCCAGCAGCTCCCCGGCAGGCCACACAGATACGCAGTATTTT. The chain carries TRBV7-9 and TRBJ2-3; D is unresolved. Trimming took off 4 bases at V and 2 bases at J, with 13 bases between the two ends. This CDR3 is 15 amino acids long. Looked up from germline, CDR1 is SEHNR and CDR2 is FQNEAQ (reference sequence).

This clonotype has only a few counts. V is TRBV28 and J is TRBJ2-7; TRBD1 might be the D (6 bases). This CDR3 contains 12 residues. Trimming removed 6 bases at V and 4 bases at J, with 10 bases between. Germline V lookup: CDR1 MDHEN, CDR2 SYDVKM. CDR3 in amino acids: CASSADRYEQYV. As DNA, the CDR3 is TGTGCCAGCAGCGCTGACAGGTACGAGCAGTACGTC.

The V and J genes are TRBV12-3 or TRBV12-4 and TRBJ1-6; 7 bases line up with TRBD1. Trimming at V came to 9 bases and at J to 7 bases, leaving 3 bases not matched to a gene. The length of the CDR3 is 12 residues. CDR3 sequence reads: CASWDSNSPLHF. The CDR3 DNA reads TGTGCCAGTTGGGACAGCAATTCACCCCTCCACTTT.

This clonotype was observed a handful of times. The rearrangement uses TRBV29-1 and TRBJ2-3; D might be TRBD1 (5 bases). This CDR3 region has 14 residues. From germline, CDR1 is SQVTM and CDR2 ANQGSEA. The germline V and J ends were trimmed by 0 bases and 4 bases, with 11 bases remaining between them. In DNA form, the CDR3 reads TGCAGCGTTGAAGAGGGGCTAGGGGCAGATACGCAGTATTTT. Translated: CSVEEGLGADTQYF.

The chain couples TRBV27 to TRBJ1-5; D is uncertain. Trimming removed 3 bases at V and 7 bases at J, with 10 bases between. The germline V gene has CDR1 MNHEY and CDR2 SMNVEV (reference sequence). The length of the CDR3 is 13 residues. In nucleotides, the CDR3 is TGTGCCAGCAGTTTGGCCTTCGGCCAGCCCCAGCATTTT. Its protein is CASSLAFGQPQHF.

The chain couples TRBV19 to TRBJ1-2; TRBD1 matches at 9 bases. V shed 8 bases, J shed 5 bases, and the junction held 15 bases outside the gene matches. Germline assignment: CDR1 LNHDA and CDR2 SQIVND (reference sequence). The CDR3 sequence is 16 residues long. CDR3: CASSRDREKGRYGYTF. In DNA form, the CDR3 reads TGTGCCAGTTCGAGGGACAGGGAGAAAGGAAGGTATGGCTACACCTTC.

The rearrangement links TRBV7-2 to TRBJ2-2, with TRBD1 matching over 7 bases. Germline assignment: CDR1 SGHTA and CDR2 FQGNSA. CDR3 size: 14 residues. The V segment lost 0 bases and the J segment 7 bases; nucleotides outside the gene matches: 2. CDR3 protein: CASSLAQGDGELFF. For the CDR3, the DNA is TGTGCCAGCAGCTTAGCCCAGGGGGACGGGGAGCTGTTTTTT.

The gene calls are TRBV7-2 and TRBJ2-1, with 7 bases lining up with TRBD1. CDR3 length equals 16 residues. Germline V CDR1 and CDR2: SGHTA, FQGNSA. V lost 3 bases to trimming and J lost 1 base; unmatched junction nucleotides: 6. In DNA form, the CDR3 reads TGTGCCAGCAGCTTGGGGACAGCCATGTCCTACAATGAGCAGTTCTTC. Its protein product is CASSLGTAMSYNEQFF.

A few counts support this clonotype. This chain connects TRBV9 to TRBJ2-3, with D perhaps assigned TRBD1 or TRBD2 (6 bases each). The V gene lost 4 bases and the J gene lost 2 bases, with 14 bases spanning the gap. Germline lookup yields CDR1 SGDLS and CDR2 YYNGEE. The length of the CDR3 is 15 residues. CDR3 sequence: CASSRRGVYTDTQYF. The CDR3 nucleotides read TGTGCCAGCAGCCGAAGGGGGGTTTACACAGATACGCAGTATTTT. Complete variable domain (other parts from reference TRBV9 and TRBJ2-3): DSGVTQTPKHLITATGQRVTLRCSPRSGDLSVYWYQQSLDQGLQFLIQYYNGEERAKGNILERFSAQQFPDLHSELNLSSLELGDSALYFCASSRRGVYTDTQYFGPGTRLTVL.

The chain recombines TRBV24-1 with TRBJ2-1, with D possibly being TRBD2 (5 bases). Between the trimmed V and J ends, which lost 2 bases and 5 bases, there was a span of 18 bases. CDR1 is KGHDR and CDR2 is SFDVKD in the germline V gene. There are 17 residues in the CDR3. The CDR3 protein is CATSDSPGSGTDNEQFF. The CDR3 region has the DNA TGTGCCACCAGTGATTCTCCGGGGAGCGGAACCGACAATGAGCAGTTCTTC.

The chain uses TRBV6-5 and TRBJ2-1, with 12 bases that match TRBD2. This CDR3 comprises 16 residues. Germline V gives CDR1 MNHEY, CDR2 SVGAGI. J gave up 5 bases and V 6 bases, and 8 bases lay outside the gene matches. DNA for the CDR3: TGTGCCAGCAGCTCCGGACTAGCGGGGCGAAACAATGAGCAGTTCTTC. Protein sequence: CASSSGLAGRNNEQFF.

This clonotype was detected a few times. The chain uses TRBV11-1 and TRBJ2-3; TRBD2 aligns across 13 bases. The V segment lost 5 bases and the J segment 6 bases; nucleotides outside the gene matches: 8. The CDR3 contains 16 residues. CDR1 is SGHAT, CDR2 FQDESV, per germline (reference sequence). CDR3: CASSPSRLAGGDTQYF. CDR3 DNA: TGTGCCAGCAGCCCCTCACGACTAGCGGGGGGCGATACGCAGTATTTT.

V is TRBV6-2 or TRBV6-3 and J is TRBJ2-5; D call uncertain. Trimming pared 7 bases from V and 7 bases from J, leaving 13 bases between. The CDR3 contains 12 residues. The V gene's germline CDR1 is MNHEY and CDR2 SVGEGT. The CDR3 loop reads CASKGYDGTQYF. The CDR3 DNA is TGTGCCAGCAAGGGTTACGACGGGACCCAGTACTTC.

This chain links TRBV7-6 with TRBJ1-2; D remains ambiguous. The CDR3 runs 15 residues. The V gene lost 4 bases and the J gene lost 6 bases, with 18 bases spanning the gap. Germline CDR1 reads SGHVS; CDR2 reads FNYEAQ. The CDR3 protein is CASSSEMTDPHGYTF. CDR3 coding DNA: TGTGCCAGCAGCTCCGAGATGACCGACCCTCATGGCTACACCTTC.

This rearrangement joins TRBV4-2 to TRBJ2-1; D possibly matches TRBD1 or TRBD2 (5 bases each). Trimming took 0 bases from V and 0 from J, leaving 9 bases between them. This CDR3 spans 16 amino acids. Germline lookup yields CDR1 LGHNA and CDR2 YNFKEQ. The CDR3 reads CASSQDGTSSYNEQFF. The CDR3 region has the DNA TGTGCCAGCAGCCAAGATGGGACCAGCTCCTACAATGAGCAGTTCTTC.

V and J are TRBV3-2 and TRBJ2-5; TRBD2 is the table's D call and was not checked against the DNA. TRBV3-2 is deemed a pseudogene. The CDR3 contains 14 residues. This chain's CDR3 is CAGRLAGVGETQYF. DNA of the CDR3: TGTGCCGGAAGACTAGCGGGGGTCGGGGAGACCCAGTACTTC.

V and J are TRBV5-1 and TRBJ1-2; D perhaps matches TRBD1 (5 bases). Germline lookup yields CDR1 SGHRS and CDR2 YFSETQ. The CDR3 runs to 14 residues. V lost 4 bases and J 4 bases, leaving 14 bases between the germline ends. The CDR3 reads CASSDQGSFYGYTF. The CDR3 DNA is TGCGCCAGCAGCGATCAGGGCAGCTTCTATGGCTACACCTTC.

The chain combines TRBV5-1 with TRBJ2-5; D might be TRBD2 (6 bases). Germline V gene lookup returns CDR1 SGHRS and CDR2 YFSETQ. CDR3 length: 14 amino acids. V lost 4 bases and J lost 5, with 15 bases in between. The CDR3 is CASSANLAMETQYF. The CDR3 DNA is TGCGCCAGCAGCGCAAACCTAGCGATGGAGACCCAGTACTTC.

The chain uses TRBV4-1 and TRBJ2-5; 9 nucleotides align to TRBD1. Germline V CDR1 and CDR2: MGHRA, YSYEKL. V lost 1 base to trimming and J lost 7 bases; unmatched junction nucleotides: 13. The CDR3 has 17 amino acids. DNA of the CDR3: TGCGCCAGCAGCCAAGCGGGGACAGGGCCCTCAGGGTGGACCCAGTACTTC. Translating it yields CASSQAGTGPSGWTQYF.

This clonotype showed up many times. The chain has TRBV6-5 and TRBJ2-5; the D gene is possibly TRBD2 (5 bases). This CDR3 is 13 amino acids long. V was trimmed by 6 bases and J by 2 bases, leaving 10 bases between them. The germline gives CDR1 MNHEY, CDR2 SVGAGI. CDR3 protein: CASRLGRQETQYF. The CDR3 DNA reads TGTGCCAGCAGACTAGGTAGACAAGAGACCCAGTACTTC.

This clonotype was seen a few times. The chain joins TRBV12-3 or TRBV12-4 to TRBJ1-1; TRBD1 aligns across 9 bases. There are 14 residues in the CDR3. The ends lost 2 bases at V and 6 bases at J; junction bases unmatched: 4. The DNA of the CDR3 is TGTGCCAGCAGTTTACAGGACAGGGGCTCTGAAGCTTTCTTT. Translation: CASSLQDRGSEAFF.